This is a list of T cell receptor beta chains from one sample in a study of blood T cell repertoires in COVID-19. Assay used: immunoSEQ multiplex PCR; TCRdb lists only in-frame clones, some missing. The table has 450,000 or so clones, around 91% seen once. Sequenced sample: PBMCs or T cells enriched from blood (not recorded which). These receptor sequences come from a man between 18 and 29 years old who had recovered from COVID-19. CDR3s include the opening cysteine and the closing phenylalanine or tryptophan. The order of the fields is J gene, CDR3 length, D gene, V gene, clone size, CDR3 protein, CDR3 DNA. The D gene is left open where the match is weak. Clone size is shown for a subset of rows, as once, few, many or a class of expanded clone.

j_call: TRBJ1-1
cdr3_length: 14
d_call: NA
v_call: TRBV7-9
clone_size: NA
cdr3_aa: CASSLIPGNTEAFF
cdr3_nt: TGTGCCAGCAGCTTAATACCAGGGAACACTGAAGCTTTCTTT

j_call: TRBJ1-6
cdr3_length: 19
d_call: NA
v_call: TRBV5-1
clone_size: NA
cdr3_aa: CASSFGQSTGSSYNSPLHF
cdr3_nt: TGCGCCAGCAGCTTTGGACAGTCTACTGGCTCCTCCTATAATTCACCCCTCCACTTT

j_call: TRBJ1-2
cdr3_length: 13
d_call: NA
v_call: TRBV11-3
clone_size: NA
cdr3_aa: CASSWRTEDGYTF
cdr3_nt: TGTGCCAGCAGCTGGAGGACAGAGGATGGCTACACCTTC

j_call: TRBJ1-6
cdr3_length: 14
d_call: TRBD1
v_call: TRBV5-8
clone_size: once
cdr3_aa: CASSFNRGRSPLHF
cdr3_nt: TGTGCCAGCAGCTTCAACAGGGGGCGATCACCCCTCCACTTT

j_call: TRBJ2-7
cdr3_length: 13
d_call: NA
v_call: TRBV10-2
clone_size: NA
cdr3_aa: CASSRAFSYEQYF
cdr3_nt: TGCGCCAGCAGTCGAGCCTTCTCCTACGAGCAGTACTTC

j_call: TRBJ1-6
cdr3_length: 18
d_call: TRBD1
v_call: TRBV27
clone_size: NA
cdr3_aa: CASSLKPGTVLYNSPLHF
cdr3_nt: TGTGCCAGCAGTCTCAAACCAGGGACAGTTCTGTATAATTCACCCCTCCACTTT

j_call: TRBJ2-3
cdr3_length: 14
d_call: NA
v_call: TRBV5-4
clone_size: NA
cdr3_aa: CASSSVSSTDTQYF
cdr3_nt: TGTGCCAGCAGTTCAGTCTCTAGCACAGATACGCAGTATTTT

j_call: TRBJ2-7
cdr3_length: 16
d_call: TRBD1
v_call: TRBV5-8
clone_size: NA
cdr3_aa: CASSFRDRGRGYEQYF
cdr3_nt: TGTGCCAGCAGCTTCCGGGACAGGGGTCGGGGCTACGAGCAGTACTTC

j_call: TRBJ1-2
cdr3_length: 14
d_call: TRBD1
v_call: TRBV11-3
clone_size: once
cdr3_aa: CASSPGQGTGGYTF
cdr3_nt: TGTGCCAGCAGCCCGGGACAGGGCACGGGAGGCTACACCTTC

j_call: TRBJ1-5
cdr3_length: 15
d_call: TRBD1
v_call: TRBV5-1
clone_size: NA
cdr3_aa: CASSVTGVGNQPQHF
cdr3_nt: TGCGCCAGCAGCGTCACAGGGGTGGGCAATCAGCCCCAGCATTTT

j_call: TRBJ2-2
cdr3_length: 17
d_call: TRBD1
v_call: TRBV9
clone_size: NA
cdr3_aa: CASSVDFRGQDTGELFF
cdr3_nt: TGTGCCAGCAGCGTAGACTTCAGGGGGCAAGACACCGGGGAGCTGTTTTTT

j_call: TRBJ1-3
cdr3_length: 15
d_call: NA
v_call: TRBV3-1/TRBV3-2
clone_size: NA
cdr3_aa: CASSQDHFFGNTIYF
cdr3_nt: TGTGCCAGCAGCCAAGACCATTTTTTCGGAAACACCATATATTTT

j_call: TRBJ2-7
cdr3_length: 14
d_call: NA
v_call: TRBV7-8
clone_size: NA
cdr3_aa: CASSLGGVSYEQYF
cdr3_nt: TGTGCCAGCAGCTTAGGAGGTGTCTCCTACGAGCAGTACTTC

j_call: TRBJ1-2
cdr3_length: 14
d_call: TRBD1
v_call: TRBV5-1
clone_size: few
cdr3_aa: CASSPEGQGGGYTF
cdr3_nt: TGCGCCAGCAGCCCGGAGGGACAGGGAGGCGGCTACACCTTC

j_call: TRBJ1-2
cdr3_length: 14
d_call: NA
v_call: TRBV9
clone_size: NA
cdr3_aa: CASSVGAGDYGYTF
cdr3_nt: TGTGCCAGCAGCGTAGGGGCCGGGGACTATGGCTACACCTTC

j_call: TRBJ1-5
cdr3_length: 17
d_call: TRBD1
v_call: TRBV11-3
clone_size: once
cdr3_aa: CASTQTGGLYSNQPQHF
cdr3_nt: TGTGCCAGCACCCAGACAGGGGGACTTTATAGCAATCAGCCCCAGCATTTT